Listed below are T cell receptor beta chains from one sample, sequenced in a study of cytomegalovirus exposure and HLA in healthy donors. Data came from immunoSEQ multiplex PCR; TCRdb stores just in-frame clones and leaves some out. The table includes 100,000 to 120,000 clones, around nine tenths detected once. The source material was PBMCs. The receptors stem from a woman aged 25-40 years in good health and CMV-seropositive. Both conserved end residues are part of each CDR3. A D gene is named only where the DNA matches it firmly. Expanded clones are given a class, and other clones once, few, many or no size at all.

len: 16
v_gene: TRBV7-2
j_gene: TRBJ2-3
abundance: NA
d_gene: NA
CDR3aa: CASSRTAGRGTDTQYF
CDR3nt: TGTGCCAGCAGCCGAACGGCGGGAAGGGGCACAGATACGCAGTATTTT

len: 19
v_gene: TRBV14
j_gene: TRBJ2-1
abundance: few
d_gene: TRBD2
CDR3aa: CASSGLAGVYGGRRNEQFF
CDR3nt: TGTGCCAGCAGCGGACTAGCGGGAGTCTACGGGGGGAGGCGCAATGAGCAGTTCTTC

len: 13
v_gene: TRBV5-5
j_gene: TRBJ2-3
abundance: NA
d_gene: NA
CDR3aa: CASTLAGTDTQYF
CDR3nt: TGTGCCAGCACGTTAGCGGGCACAGATACGCAGTATTTT

len: 13
v_gene: TRBV6-6
j_gene: TRBJ2-7
abundance: NA
d_gene: TRBD1
CDR3aa: CASLDRGLNEQYF
CDR3nt: TGTGCCAGCCTCGACAGGGGGCTTAACGAGCAGTACTTC

len: 14
v_gene: TRBV5-4
j_gene: TRBJ1-6
abundance: NA
d_gene: TRBD1
CDR3aa: CASRATGGGSPLHF
CDR3nt: TGTGCCAGCAGAGCAACAGGGGGCGGTTCACCCCTCCACTTT

len: 11
v_gene: TRBV6-6
j_gene: TRBJ2-1
abundance: NA
d_gene: NA
CDR3aa: CASSPGEEQFF
CDR3nt: TGTGCCAGCAGCCCTGGAGAGGAGCAGTTCTTC

len: 15
v_gene: TRBV30
j_gene: TRBJ2-6
abundance: few
d_gene: NA
CDR3aa: CAWSADIAGANVLTF
CDR3nt: TGTGCCTGGAGTGCGGACATTGCTGGGGCCAACGTCCTGACTTTC

len: 13
v_gene: TRBV6-5
j_gene: TRBJ1-2
abundance: NA
d_gene: NA
CDR3aa: CASSSPNLNGYTF
CDR3nt: TGTGCCAGCAGTTCCCCGAATCTAAATGGCTACACCTTC

len: 15
v_gene: TRBV5-4
j_gene: TRBJ2-7
abundance: few
d_gene: TRBD2
CDR3aa: CASSSSGGADYEQYF
CDR3nt: TGTGCCAGCAGCTCTAGCGGGGGGGCGGACTACGAGCAGTACTTC

len: 12
v_gene: TRBV9
j_gene: TRBJ1-2
abundance: NA
d_gene: NA
CDR3aa: CASSVEGNSYTF
CDR3nt: TGTGCCAGCAGCGTAGAGGGGAACAGCTACACCTTC

len: 16
v_gene: TRBV5-1
j_gene: TRBJ2-2
abundance: once
d_gene: TRBD1
CDR3aa: CASSSLTGLDTGELFF
CDR3nt: TGCGCCAGCAGCTCCTTGACAGGGTTGGACACCGGGGAGCTGTTTTTT

len: 17
v_gene: TRBV27
j_gene: TRBJ1-2
abundance: NA
d_gene: TRBD1
CDR3aa: CASSPGPGQDGNYGYTF
CDR3nt: TGTGCCAGCAGTCCGGGACCGGGACAGGATGGAAACTATGGCTACACCTTC

len: 13
v_gene: TRBV7-2
j_gene: TRBJ2-3
abundance: NA
d_gene: NA
CDR3aa: CATSTRDTDTQYF
CDR3nt: TGTGCCACGTCGACTAGGGACACAGATACGCAGTATTTT

len: 16
v_gene: TRBV5-5
j_gene: TRBJ2-3
abundance: NA
d_gene: TRBD2
CDR3aa: CASSLGLRGGTDTQYF
CDR3nt: TGTGCCAGCAGCTTGGGTTTGCGGGGGGGCACAGATACGCAGTATTTT

len: 15
v_gene: TRBV19
j_gene: TRBJ2-1
abundance: NA
d_gene: TRBD2
CDR3aa: CASRSGSGTYNEQFF
CDR3nt: TGTGCCAGTAGATCGGGGAGCGGGACCTACAATGAGCAGTTCTTC

len: 14
v_gene: TRBV19
j_gene: TRBJ1-5
abundance: NA
d_gene: NA
CDR3aa: CASTPGYSNQPQHF
CDR3nt: TGTGCCAGTACCCCAGGTTATAGCAATCAGCCCCAGCATTTT

len: 14
v_gene: TRBV19
j_gene: TRBJ1-2
abundance: NA
d_gene: NA
CDR3aa: CASSMALSNYGYTF
CDR3nt: TGTGCCAGTAGTATGGCCCTTTCTAACTATGGCTACACCTTC

len: 14
v_gene: TRBV7-6
j_gene: TRBJ2-7
abundance: NA
d_gene: TRBD2
CDR3aa: CASSAPPSGGMQYF
CDR3nt: TGTGCCAGCAGCGCCCCCCCTAGCGGGGGGATGCAGTACTTC

len: 12
v_gene: TRBV30
j_gene: TRBJ1-2
abundance: NA
d_gene: NA
CDR3aa: CAWSVSNYGYTF
CDR3nt: TGTGCCTGGAGTGTCTCCAACTATGGCTACACCTTC

len: 21
v_gene: TRBV2
j_gene: TRBJ2-1
abundance: once
d_gene: TRBD2
CDR3aa: CASSEHGAAKLAGGPRNEQFF
CDR3nt: TGTGCCAGCAGTGAGCACGGGGCAGCGAAACTAGCGGGAGGGCCGAGGAATGAGCAGTTCTTC

len: 12
v_gene: TRBV30
j_gene: TRBJ2-3
abundance: NA
d_gene: NA
CDR3aa: CAWSVTKRKQYF
CDR3nt: TGTGCCTGGAGTGTAACAAAGAGGAAGCAGTATTTT

len: 17
v_gene: TRBV5-4
j_gene: TRBJ2-3
abundance: NA
d_gene: TRBD2
CDR3aa: CASSPSGLPQPTDTQYF
CDR3nt: TGTGCCAGCAGCCCCTCGGGACTACCCCAACCCACAGATACGCAGTATTTT

len: 15
v_gene: TRBV6-4
j_gene: TRBJ2-3
abundance: NA
d_gene: TRBD2
CDR3aa: CASSETSGVTDTQYF
CDR3nt: TGTGCCAGCAGTGAAACTAGCGGGGTCACAGATACGCAGTATTTT

len: 14
v_gene: TRBV19
j_gene: TRBJ1-2
abundance: NA
d_gene: TRBD1
CDR3aa: CAAKGQDGNYGYTF
CDR3nt: TGTGCCGCTAAGGGACAGGATGGAAACTATGGCTACACCTTC

len: 17
v_gene: TRBV7-2
j_gene: TRBJ2-5
abundance: NA
d_gene: TRBD1
CDR3aa: CASSPPGQGARGETQYF
CDR3nt: TGTGCCAGCAGCCCGCCGGGACAGGGGGCCCGTGGTGAGACCCAGTACTTC

len: 12
v_gene: TRBV2
j_gene: TRBJ2-3
abundance: NA
d_gene: NA
CDR3aa: CASRSPADTQYF
CDR3nt: TGTGCCAGCAGGAGTCCCGCGGATACGCAGTATTTT

len: 15
v_gene: TRBV7-3
j_gene: TRBJ2-1
abundance: NA
d_gene: TRBD2
CDR3aa: CASSPTSGGAKEQFF
CDR3nt: TGTGCCAGCAGCCCCACTAGCGGGGGGGCCAAGGAGCAGTTCTTC

len: 16
v_gene: TRBV28
j_gene: TRBJ1-5
abundance: NA
d_gene: TRBD1
CDR3aa: CASSTLFDRVNQPQHF
CDR3nt: TGTGCCAGCAGTACCCTTTTCGACAGGGTTAATCAGCCCCAGCATTTT

len: 14
v_gene: TRBV11-2
j_gene: TRBJ2-7
abundance: few
d_gene: TRBD2
CDR3aa: CASSIAGGRYEQYF
CDR3nt: TGTGCCAGCAGCATAGCGGGAGGGAGGTACGAGCAGTACTTC

len: 14
v_gene: TRBV19
j_gene: TRBJ2-7
abundance: NA
d_gene: TRBD2
CDR3aa: CASSSAGTRNEQYF
CDR3nt: TGTGCCAGTAGTAGCGCCGGGACTAGAAACGAGCAGTACTTC

len: 15
v_gene: TRBV4-2
j_gene: TRBJ1-1
abundance: NA
d_gene: NA
CDR3aa: CASSQERGSNTEAFF
CDR3nt: TGTGCCAGCAGCCAAGAACGGGGTTCGAACACTGAAGCTTTCTTT

len: 14
v_gene: TRBV29-1
j_gene: TRBJ2-1
abundance: few
d_gene: TRBD2
CDR3aa: CSVARSGGAGEQFF
CDR3nt: TGCAGCGTGGCTAGGAGCGGGGGGGCCGGTGAGCAGTTCTTC

len: 12
v_gene: TRBV6-6
j_gene: TRBJ2-5
abundance: NA
d_gene: NA
CDR3aa: CASSYSRETQYF
CDR3nt: TGTGCCAGCAGTTACTCGAGAGAGACCCAGTACTTC

len: 16
v_gene: TRBV5-1
j_gene: TRBJ1-4
abundance: NA
d_gene: TRBD1
CDR3aa: CASSLADRGSGQKLFF
CDR3nt: TGCGCCAGCAGCTTGGCCGACAGGGGCAGCGGCCAAAAACTGTTTTTT

len: 15
v_gene: TRBV5-1
j_gene: TRBJ2-6
abundance: NA
d_gene: TRBD1
CDR3aa: CASSSQGSGANVLTF
CDR3nt: TGCGCCAGCAGCTCACAGGGGTCTGGGGCCAACGTCCTGACTTTC

len: 11
v_gene: TRBV20-1
j_gene: TRBJ1-2
abundance: NA
d_gene: NA
CDR3aa: CSAGRDYGYTF
CDR3nt: TGCAGTGCTGGTCGGGACTATGGCTACACCTTC

len: 14
v_gene: TRBV29-1
j_gene: TRBJ2-2
abundance: NA
d_gene: NA
CDR3aa: CSVEVAGNTGELFF
CDR3nt: TGCAGCGTTGAAGTAGCTGGGAACACCGGGGAGCTGTTTTTT

len: 14
v_gene: TRBV28
j_gene: TRBJ1-1
abundance: once
d_gene: NA
CDR3aa: CASSFDRWNTEAFF
CDR3nt: TGTGCCAGCAGTTTTGACAGGTGGAACACTGAAGCTTTCTTT

len: 14
v_gene: TRBV5-6
j_gene: TRBJ2-5
abundance: NA
d_gene: NA
CDR3aa: CASSRLGGQETQYF
CDR3nt: TGTGCCAGCAGCCGCCTGGGAGGTCAAGAGACCCAGTACTTC

len: 15
v_gene: TRBV27
j_gene: TRBJ2-7
abundance: NA
d_gene: TRBD2
CDR3aa: CASSLSLAPSYEQYF
CDR3nt: TGTGCCAGCAGTTTATCACTAGCGCCGTCCTACGAGCAGTACTTC

len: 16
v_gene: TRBV9
j_gene: TRBJ2-5
abundance: NA
d_gene: TRBD1
CDR3aa: CASSTTDRGRQETQYF
CDR3nt: TGTGCCAGCAGCACGACAGACAGGGGGCGGCAAGAGACCCAGTACTTC

len: 13
v_gene: TRBV29-1
j_gene: TRBJ2-1
abundance: once
d_gene: NA
CDR3aa: CSARLVSYNEQFF
CDR3nt: TGCAGCGCCAGATTGGTCTCCTACAATGAGCAGTTCTTC

len: 15
v_gene: TRBV27
j_gene: TRBJ1-4
abundance: NA
d_gene: NA
CDR3aa: CASALSGTGNEKLFF
CDR3nt: TGTGCCAGCGCCCTCTCCGGAACAGGGAACGAAAAACTGTTTTTT

len: 18
v_gene: TRBV27
j_gene: TRBJ2-1
abundance: NA
d_gene: TRBD2
CDR3aa: CASSLRGLAGLSYNEQFF
CDR3nt: TGTGCCAGCAGTTTACGCGGACTAGCGGGGTTATCATACAATGAGCAGTTCTTC

len: 14
v_gene: TRBV28
j_gene: TRBJ1-1
abundance: NA
d_gene: NA
CDR3aa: CASSVTGRNTEAFF
CDR3nt: TGTGCCAGCAGTGTGACAGGTAGGAACACTGAAGCTTTCTTT

len: 12
v_gene: TRBV28
j_gene: TRBJ2-7
abundance: NA
d_gene: NA
CDR3aa: CASSLITYEQYF
CDR3nt: TGTGCCAGCAGTTTAATAACCTACGAGCAGTACTTC

len: 16
v_gene: TRBV5-1
j_gene: TRBJ2-3
abundance: NA
d_gene: NA
CDR3aa: CASSLVGGGSTDTQYF
CDR3nt: TGCGCCAGCAGCTTGGTGGGGGGTGGCAGCACAGATACGCAGTATTTT

len: 12
v_gene: TRBV19
j_gene: TRBJ2-2
abundance: NA
d_gene: NA
CDR3aa: CASSTYTGELFF
CDR3nt: TGTGCCAGTAGTACATACACCGGGGAGCTGTTTTTT

len: 21
v_gene: TRBV5-1
j_gene: TRBJ2-1
abundance: NA
d_gene: TRBD2
CDR3aa: CASSNPGLAGAHTNKYNEQFF
CDR3nt: TGCGCCAGCAGCAATCCGGGACTAGCGGGGGCACACACAAACAAATACAATGAGCAGTTCTTC

len: 15
v_gene: TRBV9
j_gene: TRBJ1-5
abundance: NA
d_gene: NA
CDR3aa: CASSVGGDSNQPQHF
CDR3nt: TGTGCCAGCAGCGTAGGCGGGGATAGCAATCAGCCCCAGCATTTT